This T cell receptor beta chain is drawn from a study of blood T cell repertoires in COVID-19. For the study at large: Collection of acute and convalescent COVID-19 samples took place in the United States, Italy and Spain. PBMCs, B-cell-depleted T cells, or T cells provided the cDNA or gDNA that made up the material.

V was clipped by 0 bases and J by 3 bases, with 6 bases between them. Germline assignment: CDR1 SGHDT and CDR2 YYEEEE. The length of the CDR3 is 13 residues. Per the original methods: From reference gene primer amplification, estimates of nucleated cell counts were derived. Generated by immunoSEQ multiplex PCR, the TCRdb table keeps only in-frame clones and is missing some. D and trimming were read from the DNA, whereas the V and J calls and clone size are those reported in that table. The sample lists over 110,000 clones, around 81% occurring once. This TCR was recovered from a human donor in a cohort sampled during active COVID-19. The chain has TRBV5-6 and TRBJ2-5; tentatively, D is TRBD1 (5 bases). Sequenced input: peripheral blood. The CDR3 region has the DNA TGTGCCAGCAGCTTGGTACAGGAAGAGACCCAGTACTTC. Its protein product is CASSLVQEETQYF.